Listed below are T cell receptor beta chains from one sample, sequenced in a study of cytomegalovirus exposure and HLA in healthy donors. Sequencing was performed with immunoSEQ multiplex PCR; in TCRdb, only in-frame clones are kept and a portion is missing. The table gives 50,000 to 80,000 clones; the top ten clones make up around 3.6% of it. The sequencing input was PBMCs. The receptors were gathered from a woman in her late teens or twenties in good health and CMV-seronegative. Both conserved end residues are part of each CDR3. A D gene is named only where the DNA matches it firmly.

d_call	v_call	j_call	cdr3_nt	cdr3_aa
NA	TRBV4-1	TRBJ2-5	TGCGCCAGTGGGACACTCCAAGAGACCCAGTACTTC	CASGTLQETQYF
NA	TRBV30	TRBJ1-2	TGTGCCTGGGACAGCGTCTATGGCTACACCTTC	CAWDSVYGYTF
TRBD1	TRBV15	TRBJ2-7	TGTGCCACCAGCAGACGACAGGGCGAGCAGTACTTC	CATSRRQGEQYF
TRBD2	TRBV18	TRBJ2-7	TGTGCCAGCTCCCGTGAGAGCGGGAGTTTCTATGAGCAGTACTTC	CASSRESGSFYEQYF
NA	TRBV25-1	TRBJ2-7	TGTGCCAGCAGTGACCTACAGTACGAGCAGTACTTC	CASSDLQYEQYF
NA	TRBV6-1	TRBJ2-3	TGTGCCAGCAGTGCTGTCCTGGATACGCAGTATTTT	CASSAVLDTQYF
TRBD1	TRBV4-1	TRBJ2-3	TGCGCCAGCAGCCGAACAGGGGGAGATACGCAGTATTTT	CASSRTGGDTQYF
TRBD1	TRBV11-2	TRBJ1-6	TGTGCCAGCAGCTCCGGACAGGGGGGGTACCCCTATAATTCACCCCTCCACTTT	CASSSGQGGYPYNSPLHF
NA	TRBV19	TRBJ1-1	TGTGCCAGTAGTATACACACAACAGGTGAAGCTTTCTTT	CASSIHTTGEAFF
TRBD1	TRBV29-1	TRBJ2-6	TGCAGCGTTTCCGGGACAGCGGCCAACGTCCTGACTTTC	CSVSGTAANVLTF
TRBD1	TRBV6-1	TRBJ1-1	TGTGCCAGCAGTGAAGCTCCGACAGGGGCGAACACTGAAGCTTTCTTT	CASSEAPTGANTEAFF
NA	TRBV4-1	TRBJ1-2	TGCGCCAGCAGCCAAGGTCAGGGCTACTATGGCTACACCTTC	CASSQGQGYYGYTF
NA	TRBV7-9	TRBJ1-1	TGTGCCAGCAGCCTATCGGAGAGGGAAGCTTTCTTT	CASSLSEREAFF
TRBD2	TRBV6-5	TRBJ2-3	TGTGCCAGCAGTCGTGAGCGGGAGAGAGTCGATACGCAGTATTTT	CASSRERERVDTQYF
TRBD1	TRBV29-1	TRBJ2-3	TGCAGCGTTAAACCGGGACAGAGCACAGATACGCAGTATTTT	CSVKPGQSTDTQYF
TRBD2	TRBV4-1	TRBJ2-5	TGCGCCAGCAGCCAAGCTCCTAGCGGTCAAGAGACCCAGTACTTC	CASSQAPSGQETQYF
TRBD2	TRBV28	TRBJ2-3	TGTGCCAGCAGTTTGTTGGGCGGGGGGATCACAGATACGCAGTATTTT	CASSLLGGGITDTQYF
TRBD2	TRBV25-1	TRBJ2-1	TGTGCCAGCAGTGGTAGCGGGAGTAGCGATGAGCAGTTCTTC	CASSGSGSSDEQFF
TRBD2	TRBV15	TRBJ2-7	TGTGCCACCATCGGCGGGAGGGCCTACGAGCAGTACTTC	CATIGGRAYEQYF
NA	TRBV30	TRBJ1-2	TGTGCCTGGGGGACTTGGGGGAAGGACTACACCTTC	CAWGTWGKDYTF
TRBD1	TRBV2	TRBJ1-2	TGTGCCAGCAGAGAAGAGGGGGCGCTGGTCTATGGCTACACCTTC	CASREEGALVYGYTF
NA	TRBV20-1	TRBJ2-7	TGCAGTGCTAGGCGGGGCTACGAGCAGTACTTC	CSARRGYEQYF
NA	TRBV12-5	TRBJ2-7	TGTGCTAGTGGGGTCCGATGGGGCCACGAGCAGTACTTC	CASGVRWGHEQYF
TRBD2	TRBV6-5	TRBJ2-7	TGTGCCAGCAGTTCGGCGGGGGGCACCTACGAGCAGTACTTC	CASSSAGGTYEQYF
TRBD1	TRBV11-2	TRBJ1-1	TGTGCCAGCAGCGACAGGGATGGGGTCACTGAAGCTTTCTTT	CASSDRDGVTEAFF
TRBD1	TRBV4-2	TRBJ1-1	TGTGCCAGCAGCACCCCGACAGGGGGCAGTCGGGGGAACACTGAAGCTTTCTTT	CASSTPTGGSRGNTEAFF